The 5 T cell receptor beta chains in this list originate from one sample, sequenced in a study of OX40 agonist ivuxolimab in advanced cancers. Sequenced by immunoSEQ multiplex PCR; TCRdb stores in-frame clones only, minus some. The repertoire includes about 68,000 clones, approximately 87% of them detected once, and 0.55% to 0.85% sits in the top ten. The specimen comprised CD4+ or CD8+ T cells sorted from blood, sampled in a trial of the OX40 agonist ivuxolimab. Receptor source: an adult with an advanced solid tumor such as melanoma, head and neck, liver or kidney cancer.

V usage is TRBV5-8 and J usage is TRBJ1-2; 8 bases agree with TRBD1. The germline gives CDR1 SGHTS, CDR2 YDEGEE. The CDR3 totals 15 residues. V shed 4 bases, J shed 2 bases, and the junction held 7 bases outside the gene matches. The CDR3 loop is CASSPAGQENYGYTF. For the CDR3, the DNA is TGTGCCAGCAGCCCTGCGGGACAGGAAAACTATGGCTACACCTTC.

V gene TRBV2 combines with J gene TRBJ1-6; D unresolved. The CDR3 covers 11 residues. Germline assignment: CDR1 SNHLY and CDR2 FYNNEI. Trimming removed 0 bases from V and 11 bases from J, with 2 bases in between. The CDR3 DNA sequence: TGTGCCAGCAGTGAAGCAACACCCCTCCACTTT. This codes for CASSEATPLHF.

This chain uses TRBV6-5 with TRBJ1-6; TRBD1 agrees at 7 bases. Germline V gene sequence: CDR1 MNHEY, CDR2 SVGAGI. The CDR3 spans 15 residues. V lost 6 bases and J lost 4; bases outside the gene matches: 6. Here the CDR3 reads CASSLQGPYNSPLHF. The CDR3 nucleotides read TGTGCCAGCAGCCTACAGGGGCCTTATAATTCACCCCTCCACTTT.

V gene TRBV18 combines with J gene TRBJ2-7; D is unresolved. The germline V and J ends were trimmed by 0 bases and 4 bases, with 10 bases remaining between them. The CDR3 sequence is 14 residues long. Germline assignment: CDR1 KGHSH and CDR2 LQKENI. CDR3 sequence: CASSPPTGKYEQYF. The CDR3 DNA sequence: TGTGCCAGCTCACCACCGACTGGGAAGTACGAGCAGTACTTC.

The chain links TRBV2 to TRBJ2-3; D gene uncertain. Trimming removed 7 bases at V and 5 bases at J, with 10 bases between. This CDR3 spans 12 amino acids. In germline, CDR1 is SNHLY, CDR2 FYNNEI. The CDR3 is CASTRRVDTQYF. The CDR3, as DNA: TGTGCCAGCACCCGACGGGTAGATACGCAGTATTTT.